This T cell receptor (beta chain) appears in the sequencing data of a study of T cell responses to AZD1222 COVID-19 vaccine. Overall study findings and caveats: Clonal diversity may have been underestimated in mostly white British donors. CD4 TCRs associated with vaccination spanned spike, dominating at 160-218 and 743-854. Only after the peak T cell response were repertoires sampled.

Worth noting for this clone: Its antigen is currently unknown.

V gave up 3 bases and J gave up 2 bases; unmatched junction bases: 10. There are 17 residues in the CDR3. Germline values: CDR1 SGHKS, CDR2 YYEKEE (reference sequence). Assay: immunoSEQ multiplex PCR; the TCRdb copy retains only in-frame clones and omits some. The sample yields tens of thousands of clones, approximately 90% seen once. The chain carries TRBV5-5 and TRBJ2-7, with TRBD2 identical over 11 bases. The TCR was taken from an adult in good health. The specimen was peripheral blood, collected on day 0 of AZD1222 vaccination. The CDR3 region has the DNA TGTGCCAGCAGCTATAACCTAGCGGGGGGCCCCACCTACGAGCAGTACTTC. Protein: CASSYNLAGGPTYEQYF.